Many counts were recorded for the clone carrying this T cell receptor beta chain. This sample was taken from a study of T cells in Graves' hyperthyroidism and ophthalmopathy. Trimming stripped 3 bases from V and 1 base from J, with 10 bases between. Germline CDR1 is MNHEY and CDR2 is SMNVEV (reference sequence). The CDR3 is 14 residues long. The CDR3 regions of TCR beta were amplified from RNA transcripts. HTBI primers drove first-round RT-PCR of the TCR CDR3. From the multiplex PCR reads, TCRdb called clonotypes with MiXCR, one entry per CDR3 protein. The sample consists of some 620,000 distinct CDR3 sequences, around 16% of them appearing once.

The sample consisted of blood. V gene TRBV27 combines with J gene TRBJ2-7, with D perhaps matching TRBD2 (6 bases). The receptor comes from a woman between 25 and 40 years old with Graves' hyperthyroidism. The CDR3 protein is CASSFEAGSYEQYF. The CDR3 nucleotides are TGTGCCAGCAGTTTCGAGGCGGGGTCCTACGAGCAGTACTTC.